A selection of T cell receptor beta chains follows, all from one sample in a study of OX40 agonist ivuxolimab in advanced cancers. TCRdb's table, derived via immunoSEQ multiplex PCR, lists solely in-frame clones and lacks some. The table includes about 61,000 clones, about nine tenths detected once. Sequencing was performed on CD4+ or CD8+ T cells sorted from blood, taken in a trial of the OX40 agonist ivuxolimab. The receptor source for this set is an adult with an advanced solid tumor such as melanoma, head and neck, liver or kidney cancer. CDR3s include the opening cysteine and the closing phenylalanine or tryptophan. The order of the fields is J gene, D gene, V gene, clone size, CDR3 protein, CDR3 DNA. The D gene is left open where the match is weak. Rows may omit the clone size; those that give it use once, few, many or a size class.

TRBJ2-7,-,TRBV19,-,CASSLAGTSHEQYF,TGTGCCAGTAGCCTCGCGGGAACCAGTCACGAGCAGTACTTC
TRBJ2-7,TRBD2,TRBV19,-,CASSIGGGDYEQYF,TGTGCCAGTAGTATCGGCGGGGGGGATTACGAGCAGTACTTC
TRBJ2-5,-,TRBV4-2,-,CASSLAGASRETQYF,TGTGCCAGCAGCTTGGCCGGGGCTAGCCGGGAGACCCAGTACTTC
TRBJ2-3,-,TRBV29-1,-,CSVRTTSTDTQYF,TGCAGCGTTAGGACAACTAGCACAGATACGCAGTATTTT
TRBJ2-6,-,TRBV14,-,CASSQWRTGANVLTF,TGTGCCAGCAGCCAGTGGCGGACTGGGGCCAACGTCCTGACTTTC
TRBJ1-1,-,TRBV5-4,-,CASSFRGTEAFF,TGTGCCAGCAGCTTCCGAGGGACTGAAGCTTTCTTT
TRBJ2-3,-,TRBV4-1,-,CASSQAPGLTDTQYF,TGCGCCAGCAGCCAAGCCCCAGGGCTTACAGATACGCAGTATTTT
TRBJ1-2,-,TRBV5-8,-,CASSLIGLSGWNGYTF,TGTGCCAGCAGCTTGATCGGACTCTCCGGGTGGAATGGCTACACCTTC
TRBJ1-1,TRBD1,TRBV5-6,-,CASSASFGQGWAEAFF,TGTGCCAGCAGCGCCTCTTTCGGACAGGGGTGGGCTGAAGCTTTCTTT
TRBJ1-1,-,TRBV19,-,CASSITRVGTEAFF,TGTGCCAGTAGTATAACCAGGGTAGGGACTGAAGCTTTCTTT
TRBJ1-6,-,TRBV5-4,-,CASSIRGVAGDYDPPLHF,TGTGCCAGCAGCATTAGGGGGGTTGCGGGGGACTACGATCCACCCCTCCACTTT
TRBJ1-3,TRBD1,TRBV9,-,CASSQGDRTIYF,TGTGCCAGCAGCCAGGGGGACCGCACCATATATTTT
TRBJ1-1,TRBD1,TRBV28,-,CASRGRGRLVAEAFF,TGTGCCAGCAGAGGGAGGGGGCGCTTAGTTGCTGAAGCTTTCTTT
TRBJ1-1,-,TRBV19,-,CASIGLRVETWDTEAFF,TGTGCCAGTATCGGCCTCAGGGTGGAGACCTGGGACACTGAAGCTTTCTTT
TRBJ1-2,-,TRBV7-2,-,CASSPTGNYGYTF,TGTGCCAGCAGCCCCACAGGGAACTATGGCTACACCTTC
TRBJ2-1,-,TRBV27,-,CASSTPSAEGGVPRTYNEQFF,TGTGCCAGCAGTACCCCGAGCGCAGAGGGGGGGGTCCCTAGAACCTACAATGAGCAGTTCTTC
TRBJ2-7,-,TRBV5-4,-,CASSSRDSYEQYF,TGTGCCAGCAGCTCTCGGGACTCCTACGAGCAGTACTTC
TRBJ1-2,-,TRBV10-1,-,CASSDRIYGYTF,TGCGCCAGCAGTGACCGGATCTATGGCTACACCTTC
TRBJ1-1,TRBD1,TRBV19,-,CASSPTGGVYTEAFF,TGTGCCAGTAGTCCTACAGGGGGCGTATACACTGAAGCTTTCTTT
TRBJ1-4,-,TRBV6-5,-,CASRNGEKLFF,TGTGCCAGCAGAAATGGTGAAAAACTGTTTTTT
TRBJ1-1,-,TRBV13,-,CASVTRGVTEAFF,TGTGCCAGCGTCACCAGGGGAGTAACTGAAGCTTTCTTT
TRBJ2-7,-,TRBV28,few,CASSPQGPGEQYF,TGTGCCAGCAGTCCCCAGGGGCCCGGGGAGCAGTACTTC
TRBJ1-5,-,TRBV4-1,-,CASSQASSGMAQPQHF,TGCGCCAGCAGCCAAGCATCCTCAGGCATGGCGCAGCCCCAGCATTTT
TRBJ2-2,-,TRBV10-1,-,CASSVVAGELFF,TGCGCCAGCAGTGTAGTGGCGGGGGAGCTGTTTTTT
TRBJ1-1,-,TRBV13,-,CASSLSRGWNTEAFF,TGTGCCAGCAGCTTATCGAGGGGATGGAACACTGAAGCTTTCTTT
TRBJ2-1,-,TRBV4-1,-,CASSPPGEFNEQFF,TGCGCCAGCAGCCCGCCGGGGGAGTTCAATGAGCAGTTCTTC
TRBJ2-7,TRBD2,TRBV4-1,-,CASSQVRGSGGVYEQYF,TGCGCCAGCAGCCAAGTGAGGGGGAGCGGGGGGGTTTACGAGCAGTACTTC
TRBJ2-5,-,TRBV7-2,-,CASTGGSPETQYF,TGTGCCAGCACCGGCGGAAGCCCAGAGACCCAGTACTTC
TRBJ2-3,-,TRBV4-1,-,CASSQAGGRTDTQYF,TGCGCCAGCAGCCAAGCCGGGGGCCGCACAGATACGCAGTATTTT
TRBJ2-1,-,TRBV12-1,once,CASSTPGLDIYNEQFF,TGTGCCAGCAGCACTCCGGGACTAGACATCTACAATGAGCAGTTCTTC
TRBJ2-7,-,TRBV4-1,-,CASSQGGYEQYF,TGCGCCAGCAGCCAGGGGGGCTACGAGCAGTACTTC
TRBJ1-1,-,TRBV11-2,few,CASSFGGGLTEAFF,TGTGCCAGCAGCTTTGGGGGCGGTTTGACTGAAGCTTTCTTT
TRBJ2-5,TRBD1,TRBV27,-,CASSRSPGTAQETQYF,TGTGCCAGCAGTCGCAGCCCGGGGACAGCCCAAGAGACCCAGTACTTC
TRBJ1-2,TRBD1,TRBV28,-,CASSPDRGRGYGYTF,TGTGCCAGCAGTCCTGACAGGGGGCGCGGCTATGGCTACACCTTC
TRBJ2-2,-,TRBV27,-,CASSFLTGELFF,TGTGCCAGCAGTTTCCTCACCGGGGAGCTGTTTTTT
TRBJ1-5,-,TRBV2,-,CASHLGQGNQPQHF,TGTGCCAGCCACCTGGGGCAGGGGAATCAGCCCCAGCATTTT
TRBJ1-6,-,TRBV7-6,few,CASSLGQEGNSPLHF,TGTGCCAGCAGCTTAGGACAAGAGGGTAATTCACCCCTCCACTTT
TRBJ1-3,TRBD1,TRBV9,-,CASSLPTGPGNTIYF,TGTGCCAGCAGCTTACCGACAGGGCCTGGAAACACCATATATTTT
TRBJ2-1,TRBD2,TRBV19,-,CASSLTSGGPYNEQFF,TGTGCCAGTAGTTTAACTAGCGGGGGGCCGTACAATGAGCAGTTCTTC
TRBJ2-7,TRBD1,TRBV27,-,CASSPSTGNSYEQYF,TGTGCCAGCAGTCCGTCGACAGGGAACTCCTACGAGCAGTACTTC
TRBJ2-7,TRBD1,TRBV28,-,CASSSQGTSYEQYF,TGTGCCAGCAGTTCACAGGGGACCTCCTACGAGCAGTACTTC
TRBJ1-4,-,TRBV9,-,CASSTSGDTFNEKLFF,TGTGCCAGCAGCACATCGGGGGACACCTTCAATGAAAAACTGTTTTTT
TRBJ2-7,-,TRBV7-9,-,CASSRVRDNTYEQYF,TGTGCCAGCAGCCGGGTCCGGGACAATACCTACGAGCAGTACTTC
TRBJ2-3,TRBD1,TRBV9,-,CASSAGQDTDTQYF,TGTGCCAGCAGCGCAGGACAGGACACAGATACGCAGTATTTT
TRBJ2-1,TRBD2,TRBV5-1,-,CASSLGTSGGAEQFF,TGCGCCAGCAGCTTGGGGACTAGCGGGGGGGCGGAGCAGTTCTTC
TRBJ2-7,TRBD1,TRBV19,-,CASSIDLGQGHYEQYF,TGTGCCAGTAGTATAGATCTCGGACAGGGGCACTACGAGCAGTACTTC
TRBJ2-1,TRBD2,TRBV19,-,CASSVLAGGLNEQFF,TGTGCCAGTAGTGTGCTAGCGGGGGGGCTGAATGAGCAGTTCTTC
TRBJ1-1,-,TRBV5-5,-,CASSLAPIEAFF,TGTGCCAGCAGCTTGGCCCCCATAGAGGCTTTCTTT
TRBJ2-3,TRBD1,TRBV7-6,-,CASSPGTGSTDTQYF,TGTGCCAGCAGCCCCGGGACAGGAAGCACAGATACGCAGTATTTT
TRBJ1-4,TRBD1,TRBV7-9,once,CASSLGRGTVGEKLFF,TGTGCCAGCAGCTTAGGACGGGGGACAGTGGGTGAAAAACTGTTTTTT
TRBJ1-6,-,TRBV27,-,CASSPVGSGFGNSPLHF,TGTGCCAGCAGTCCAGTCGGGAGTGGGTTTGGGAATTCACCCCTCCACTTT
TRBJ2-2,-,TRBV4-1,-,CASSQEGGGPGWELFF,TGCGCCAGCAGCCAAGAAGGCGGGGGCCCGGGATGGGAGCTGTTTTTT
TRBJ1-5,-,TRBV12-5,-,CASGTDNQPQHF,TGTGCTAGTGGGACAGATAATCAGCCCCAGCATTTT
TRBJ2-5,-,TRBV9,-,CASSVEGTRRETQYF,TGTGCCAGCAGCGTAGAGGGGACACGGCGGGAGACCCAGTACTTC
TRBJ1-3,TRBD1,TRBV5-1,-,CASSLWGAYGTDDLYSSGNTIYF,TGCGCCAGCAGCCTTTGGGGGGCATACGGGACAGACGACTTATATTCCTCTGGAAACACCATATATTTT